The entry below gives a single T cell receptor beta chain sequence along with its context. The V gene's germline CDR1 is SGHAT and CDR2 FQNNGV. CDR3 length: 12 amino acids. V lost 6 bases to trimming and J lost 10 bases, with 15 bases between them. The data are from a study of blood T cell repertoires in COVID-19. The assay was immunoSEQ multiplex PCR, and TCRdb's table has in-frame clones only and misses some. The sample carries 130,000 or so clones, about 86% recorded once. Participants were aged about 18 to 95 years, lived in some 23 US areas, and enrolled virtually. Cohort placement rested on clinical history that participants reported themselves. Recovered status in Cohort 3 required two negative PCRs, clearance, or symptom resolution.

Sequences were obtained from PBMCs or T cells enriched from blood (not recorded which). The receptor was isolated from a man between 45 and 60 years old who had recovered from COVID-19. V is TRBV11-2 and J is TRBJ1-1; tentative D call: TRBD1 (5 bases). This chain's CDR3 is CASSSEGRRAFF. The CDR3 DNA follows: TGTGCCAGCAGTTCGGAGGGGAGGCGAGCTTTCTTT.